Ten or more counts support the clone carrying this T cell receptor beta chain. The target antigen is unknown. What the library attached to individual cDNA molecules were unique molecular identifiers. TCRdb reanalysed the RACE reads using MiXCR and keeps one entry per CDR3 protein. The table has under 450,000 distinct CDR3 sequences, approximately 5.1% seen once. Time point: patch test 1, 2 weeks after DPC sensitization. Indicated treatment: therapeutic diphenylcyclopropenone sensitization with weekly scalp DPC. Blood, whole and unfractionated, served as the source for total RNA extraction. V lost 6 bases, J lost 1 base, and 3 bases stayed unmatched. CDR3 length equals 14 residues. Germline loops: CDR1 MDHEN, CDR2 SYDVKM. The data are from a study of human T cells and chemical hapten exposure. Study context: Alopecia areata, totalis and universalis patients, mostly female, were included. Study-level points and caveats: Healthy people's immune response may differ from that of the donors, who had alopecia.

The sequence was obtained from a woman aged 50 to 60 with alopecia areata. Some clones in this sample may be carry-over from other donors' samples. The sample in question was whole blood, obtained in connection with sensitization to the hapten diphenylcyclopropenone (DPC). V is TRBV28 and J is TRBJ2-5; 9 bases align to TRBD2. The CDR3 DNA reads TGTGCCAGCAGCCCGGGACTAGCCCAAGAGACCCAGTACTTC. Translation gives CASSPGLAQETQYF.